This T cell receptor (beta chain) was documented in a study of CD8 T cell repertoires and HIV-1 epitope variants. Regarding this clone: Its antigen remains unknown.

TCRdb keeps only in-frame clones here, not all; method: immunoSEQ multiplex PCR. The profile covers about 4,800 clones, with 55% to 80% appearing a single time and about 45% taken by the ten largest. The CDR3 is 14 residues long. Between the trimmed V and J ends, which lost 3 bases and 8 bases, there was a span of 11 bases. Germline CDR1 LGHNT, CDR2 FRNRAP. The sample consisted of cultured CD8+ T cells derived from PBMCs. The V and J genes are TRBV12-5 and TRBJ1-6, with D perhaps matching TRBD1 (5 bases). This receptor was identified in a male donor with HIV. CDR3 DNA sequence: TGTGCTAGTGGTTTTAGACAGACGGATTCACCCCTCCACTTT. Protein sequence: CASGFRQTDSPLHF. Based on the CDR3 plus reference TRBV12-5 and TRBJ1-6, the full variable domain is DARVTQTPRHKVTEMGQEVTMRCQPILGHNTVFWYRQTMMQGLELLAYFRNRAPLDDSGMPKDRFSAEMPDATLATLKIQPSEPRDSAVYFCASGFRQTDSPLHFGNGTRLTVT.